One and the same sample provided the 10 T cell receptor beta chains below, sequenced in a study of shared clonotypes between healthy human individuals. The data were produced by immunoSEQ multiplex PCR, yet TCRdb's version contains in-frame clones alone and is incomplete. The sample consists of 650,000 to 750,000 clones, around 72% of them appearing once. The sequenced material came from memory CD4+ T cells sorted from blood. Subset defined: CD45RA-negative fraction. Receptors originate from a woman under 40 in good health.

There are a few counts of this clone. The genes are TRBV19 and TRBJ2-7, with 9 bases matching TRBD1. Trimming at V came to 5 bases and at J to 6 bases, leaving 14 bases not matched to a gene. The CDR3 covers 16 residues. The germline CDR1 and CDR2 sequences are LNHDA and SQIVND (reference sequence). CDR3 region: CASSLNDGTGRLEQYF. In DNA, the CDR3 is TGTGCCAGTAGTCTGAATGACGGGACAGGGCGGCTCGAGCAGTACTTC. The full variable domain, its missing parts supplied by reference TRBV19 and TRBJ2-7, is DGGITQSPKYLFRKEGQNVTLSCEQNLNHDAMYWYRQDPGQGLRLIYYSQIVNDFQKGDIAEGYSVSREKKESFPLTVTSAQKNPTAFYLCASSLNDGTGRLEQYFGPGTRLTVT.

The chain combines TRBV7-9 with TRBJ2-5; 10 bases map to TRBD2. V gave up 7 bases and J gave up 3 bases; unmatched junction bases: 8. Per germline, CDR1 SEHNR and CDR2 FQNEAQ (reference sequence). The CDR3 has 15 residues. In DNA, the CDR3 is TGTGCCAGCATCTGGGGAGGACTAGCGGAAGAGACCCAGTACTTC. Translation gives CASIWGGLAEETQYF.

This clone was counted between two and nine times. This chain uses TRBV5-1 with TRBJ2-7; possibly TRBD2 for D (5 bases). V lost 1 base, J lost 4 bases, and 12 bases lay in between. The germline gives CDR1 SGHRS, CDR2 YFSETQ. This CDR3 spans 14 amino acids. CDR3 sequence (DNA): TGCGCCAGCAGCTTGTTCACCTCGGGGTACGAGCAGTACTTC. Encoded protein: CASSLFTSGYEQYF.

The sample holds one count of this clone. The CDR3, as DNA: TGTGCCAGCAGGCCTTCACAGACGGCTCGGGAGCAGTACTTC. Encoded protein: CASRPSQTAREQYF. The chain carries TRBV28 and TRBJ2-7; D unclear. This CDR3 is built from 14 residues. V was shortened by 6 bases and J by 7 bases, with 19 bases between the two germline ends. CDR1 and CDR2 from the germline V gene are MDHEN and SYDVKM.

The gene calls are TRBV28 and TRBJ1-1; a weak D match, TRBD1 (5 bases). V dropped 6 bases and J dropped 0 bases, with 5 bases sitting between them. The CDR3 is 12 amino acids. Germline V CDR1 and CDR2: MDHEN, SYDVKM. This chain's CDR3 is CASRGVNTEAFF. The CDR3 nucleotides read TGTGCCAGCAGAGGGGTGAACACTGAAGCTTTCTTT.

The genes are TRBV18 and TRBJ2-7; 10 nucleotides line up with TRBD2. Germline V CDR1 and CDR2: KGHSH, LQKENI. With V trimmed by 6 bases and J by 3 bases, 5 bases remained unmatched. This CDR3 has 14 residues. CDR3 region: CASSELAGHYEQYF. Here the CDR3 DNA reads TGTGCCAGCTCCGAACTAGCGGGACACTACGAGCAGTACTTC.

V and J are TRBV11-3 and TRBJ2-2; D not resolved. Deletions cut 5 bases from V and 2 bases from J, with 9 bases between. The V gene's germline CDR1 is SGHNT and CDR2 YENEEA. The CDR3 contains 14 residues. CDR3 sequence: CASSGHYNTGELFF. In nucleotides, the CDR3 is TGTGCCAGCAGCGGGCACTATAACACCGGGGAGCTGTTTTTT.

The gene calls are TRBV10-3 and TRBJ2-7, with 9 bases lining up with TRBD1. Germline trimming cut 0 bases from V and 7 bases from J; bases unmatched to any gene: 7. Per the germline V gene, CDR1 is ENHRY and CDR2 is SYGVKD. The CDR3 is made up of 15 amino acids. The CDR3 here is CAISESAGTGLEQYF. Written as DNA, the CDR3 is TGTGCCATCAGTGAGTCAGCCGGGACAGGGTTGGAGCAGTACTTC.

About this clone itself: This may be a read error, as it is one base from a much larger clone. The chain has TRBV6-5 and TRBJ1-1; TRBD1 is a possible D gene (5 bases). Deletions cut 6 bases from V and 5 bases from J, with 13 bases between. The CDR3 extends over 13 amino acids. Germline CDR1 and CDR2: MNHEY and SVGAGI. CDR3: CASSQRWGTEAFF. CDR3 nucleotide sequence: TGTGCCAGCAGCCAGAGGTGGGGGACTGAAGCTTTCTTT.

This clone showed up just a few times. The V gene is TRBV7-2, the J gene TRBJ1-5; TRBD1 aligns across 8 bases. The CDR3 contains 15 residues. The ends lost 3 bases at V and 0 bases at J; junction bases unmatched: 1. Germline V gene data show CDR1 as SGHTA and CDR2 as FQGNSA. CDR3 region: CASSFDRGSNQPQHF. For the CDR3, the DNA is TGTGCCAGCAGCTTCGACAGGGGTAGCAATCAGCCCCAGCATTTT. Full variable domain (missing parts from reference TRBV7-2 and TRBJ1-5): GAGVSQSPSNKVTEKGKDVELRCDPISGHTALYWYRQSLGQGLEFLIYFQGNSAPDKSGLPSDRFSAERTGGSVSTLTIQRTQQEDSAVYLCASSFDRGSNQPQHFGDGTRLSIL.